This T cell receptor beta chain was captured in a study of shared clonotypes between healthy human individuals (TCRdb year 2020). About the investigation overall: The cohort comprised two women and three men aged 18 to 49 years. Per donor, leukapheresis produced somewhere between about 0.94 and 10 billion PBMCs. Libraries were prepared and TCR repertoires were sequenced by different laboratories using diverse techniques, in order to increase sequencing depth and limit assay-specific biases. The study deeply sequenced blood TCR repertoires of about 5 healthy adults to estimate repertoire size and the extent of clonotype sharing between individuals. Broad study findings and their caveats: The genetic and exposure-history diversity represented was limited by the small number of donors. Sampling was restricted to blood, and TCR repertoires in tissue are likely to differ from TCR repertoires in blood. Pairwise subsampling led to the expectation that sequencing depth would affect the degree of clonotype sharing among donors.

Concerning this clone itself: No cognate antigen has been identified for it. Qualities for individual bases were not recorded, and no much larger clone is one base off.

Using the deep immunoSEQ assay, multiplex PCR amplified TCR CDR3 regions from genomic DNA. Genomic DNA extracted from each cell subset was distributed evenly over all wells of several immunoSEQ 96-well plates, and each plate served as one replicate. For unsorted PBMC, each replicate PCR was loaded with approximately 320 ng genomic DNA, equivalent to 25,000 to 35,000 T cell genomes. Ten immunoSEQ deep assay plates were used to sequence the unsorted PBMC genomic DNA. The purified libraries were quantified using a Qubit 3.0 fluorometer, sized with a Bioanalyzer 2100, and then quantified again using the KAPA Library Quantification kit. Every immunoSEQ 96-well plate was sequenced on a dedicated single-read 150-cycle Illumina NextSeq 550 flow cell. As for how the authors treated the data: Because the immunoSEQ output included only junctional sequences and no quality scores, the filtering could not be the same as the filtering used for full-length reads. To assign V/J genes and CDR3, sequences were annotated against IMGT germline references using PyIR, a Python wrapper for IgBLAST v1.9. Any read was removed if the V/J assignment was weak (E-value above 1e-6), the CDR3 was missing, or the read contained stop codons, out-of-frame junctions, or ambiguous translated residues. V3J clonotypes were defined as sequences sharing an identical inferred V gene, J gene, and CDR3 amino acid sequence. Percentage overlap between repertoires was calculated by dividing the number of shared unique clonotypes by the size of the smaller repertoire. Richness of each repertoire was evaluated using RTK rarefaction, the Chao1 estimator, and Recon v2.1 estimates of unobserved clonotypes. Drawn from immuneACCESS, this table holds only the in-frame rearrangements with V and J called that TCRdb kept. Clones are partly lost; checked studies trace under half to an unresolved V gene and leave the rest unexplained. V, J and clone size are those of that table, while D and trimming were read from the DNA. This sample has roughly 510,000 clones in its table, and about 80% of those were observed once. Around 13% of the sample rests with the top ten.

The CDR3 runs 12 amino acids, cysteine and phenylalanine included. The read is trimmed to its CDR3 DNA, 36 bases read in frame from base 1. Trimming removed 3 bases from V and 11 bases from J, leaving 12 bases between the germline ends. The germline V gene supplies CDR1 SGHRS and CDR2 YFSETQ. Donors were healthy HIV-negative adults with no recently reported acute infections or vaccinations. Every donor was a Caucasian adult residing in Nashville, Tennessee, USA. For unsorted samples, approximately 84 million PBMCs were counted, and genomic DNA was extracted using the QIAamp DNA Blood Mini kit. After blood collection by leukapheresis, PBMCs were isolated using Ficoll-Histopaque density gradient centrifugation and then cryopreserved in the vapor phase of liquid nitrogen.

Sequenced sample: PBMCs. The chain joins TRBV5-1 to TRBJ1-5, and TRBD1 may be the D gene, going by 6 matching bases. This clonotype was sampled from a woman between 40 and 50 years old in good health. Some clones in this sample may be carry-over from other donors' samples. The CDR3 reads as follows: CASSSNRESQHF. The base sequence is TGCGCCAGCAGCTCTAACAGGGAATCCCAGCATTTT.